This T cell receptor beta chain originates from a study of T cells in Graves' hyperthyroidism and ophthalmopathy. CDR3 length: 14 residues. V lost 6 bases and J 2 bases, leaving 11 bases between the germline ends. The germline gives CDR1 SEHNR, CDR2 FQNEAQ (reference sequence). Study-wide findings and caveats: Stable hyperthyroidism and ophthalmopathy were separated using 13 V-J signatures.

RNA transcripts were the template for amplifying TCR beta CDR3 regions. HTBI primers were used for first-round RT-PCR of the TCR CDR3. TCRdb reprocessed the multiplex PCR reads with MiXCR, giving one entry per CDR3 protein. Of 200,000 to 250,000 distinct CDR3 sequences in the sample, 17% are singletons; the top ten hold about 50%. Many counts were recorded for this clonotype. Antigen specificity is unknown. Sequenced sample: blood. The chain recombines TRBV7-9 with TRBJ1-5; the D is unclear. The sequence came from a woman in her fifties or sixties with Graves' hyperthyroidism. The CDR3 DNA sequence: TGTGCCAGCAGTACCAGCGTCGGCAATCAGCCCCAGCATTTT. This codes for CASSTSVGNQPQHF. Supplemented by reference TRBV7-9 and TRBJ1-5, the full variable domain reads DTGVSQNPRHKITKRGQNVTFRCDPISEHNRLYWYRQTLGQGPEFLTYFQNEAQLEKSRLLSDRFSAERPKGSFSTLEIQRTEQGDSAMYLCASSTSVGNQPQHFGDGTRLSIL.